This T cell receptor (beta chain) was documented in a study of cytomegalovirus exposure and HLA in healthy donors. Study-level results: Reportedly, HLA-A and HLA-B alleles of most subjects were accurately predicted from TCR beta.

As for this clone: Its specificity is unknown.

PCR employed 60 Vbeta and 13 Jbeta primers. Data came from immunoSEQ multiplex PCR; TCRdb stores just in-frame clones and leaves some out. The sample yields fewer than 95,000 clones, 85% seen once. The sequence derives from a man aged 40-50 years in good health and CMV-seropositive. The material sequenced was PBMCs.

Written as DNA, the CDR3 is TGCGCCAGCACCCCCGTGGGAGGATACAATGAGCAGTTCTTC. Encoded protein: CASTPVGGYNEQFF. This chain joins TRBV5-1 and TRBJ2-1, with a possible D match to TRBD2 (6 bases). The CDR3 runs 14 residues. Germline values: CDR1 SGHRS, CDR2 YFSETQ. The germline V and J ends were trimmed by 6 bases and 4 bases, with 14 bases remaining between them.